The rows below give T cell receptor beta chains drawn from one sample of a study of blood T cell repertoires in COVID-19. Data came from immunoSEQ multiplex PCR; TCRdb stores just in-frame clones and leaves some out. The repertoire holds 90,000 to 100,000 clones, with roughly 85% as singletons. Sequences were obtained from peripheral blood. The receptors were gathered from an older man with acute or convalescent COVID-19. Both conserved end residues are part of each CDR3. The order of the fields is CDR3 length, clone size, V gene, J gene, D gene, CDR3 protein, CDR3 DNA. A D gene is named only where the DNA matches it firmly. Size is omitted from some rows. Given values are once, few, many or a class for expanded clones.

len: 14
abundance: -
v_gene: TRBV3-1/TRBV3-2
j_gene: TRBJ2-2
d_gene: -
CDR3aa: CASSQPQGTGELFF
CDR3nt: TGTGCCAGCAGCCAACCCCAGGGGACCGGGGAGCTGTTTTTT

len: 13
abundance: -
v_gene: TRBV19
j_gene: TRBJ2-1
d_gene: TRBD1
CDR3aa: CASRPTGGNEQFF
CDR3nt: TGTGCCAGTAGACCAACAGGGGGGAATGAGCAGTTCTTC

len: 13
abundance: once
v_gene: TRBV28
j_gene: TRBJ2-7
d_gene: -
CDR3aa: CASSDTPFFEQYF
CDR3nt: TGTGCCAGCAGTGACACCCCCTTCTTCGAGCAGTACTTC

len: 16
abundance: -
v_gene: TRBV6-6
j_gene: TRBJ1-1
d_gene: TRBD1
CDR3aa: CASSGRGQAMNTEAFF
CDR3nt: TGTGCCAGCAGTGGGAGGGGACAGGCCATGAACACTGAAGCTTTCTTT

len: 13
abundance: once
v_gene: TRBV14
j_gene: TRBJ2-3
d_gene: TRBD2
CDR3aa: CASANAGADTQYF
CDR3nt: TGTGCCAGCGCAAACGCGGGAGCAGATACGCAGTATTTT

len: 13
abundance: few
v_gene: TRBV19
j_gene: TRBJ1-5
d_gene: -
CDR3aa: CASSMLSYQPQHF
CDR3nt: TGTGCCAGTAGTATGTTGAGCTACCAGCCCCAGCATTTT

len: 17
abundance: -
v_gene: TRBV19
j_gene: TRBJ2-2
d_gene: TRBD2
CDR3aa: CASSRRTSGSHTGELFF
CDR3nt: TGTGCCAGTAGTCGTCGGACTAGCGGGAGTCACACCGGGGAGCTGTTTTTT

len: 17
abundance: -
v_gene: TRBV29-1
j_gene: TRBJ1-5
d_gene: TRBD1
CDR3aa: CSAIMLVGQGKNQPQHF
CDR3nt: TGCAGCGCGATAATGCTAGTGGGACAGGGGAAGAATCAGCCCCAGCATTTT

len: 16
abundance: -
v_gene: TRBV9
j_gene: TRBJ2-7
d_gene: TRBD1
CDR3aa: CASSVAQGAQYYEQYF
CDR3nt: TGTGCCAGCAGCGTAGCACAGGGGGCCCAATACTACGAGCAGTACTTC

len: 14
abundance: -
v_gene: TRBV3-1/TRBV3-2
j_gene: TRBJ1-2
d_gene: -
CDR3aa: CASSRGRGADGYTF
CDR3nt: TGTGCCAGCAGCCGGGGCCGTGGTGCAGATGGCTACACCTTC

len: 15
abundance: -
v_gene: TRBV2
j_gene: TRBJ1-5
d_gene: -
CDR3aa: CASRSGLGGNQPQHF
CDR3nt: TGTGCCAGCAGATCGGGCCTCGGCGGGAATCAGCCCCAGCATTTT

len: 15
abundance: once
v_gene: TRBV28
j_gene: TRBJ2-7
d_gene: TRBD1
CDR3aa: CASTPVTGVTYEQYF
CDR3nt: TGTGCCAGCACCCCCGTCACAGGGGTAACCTACGAGCAGTACTTC

len: 18
abundance: -
v_gene: TRBV5-1
j_gene: TRBJ2-5
d_gene: TRBD2
CDR3aa: CASSRTGLAGTTEETQYF
CDR3nt: TGCGCCAGCAGCCGAACGGGACTAGCGGGAACCACGGAAGAGACCCAGTACTTC

len: 13
abundance: -
v_gene: TRBV7-3
j_gene: TRBJ2-3
d_gene: -
CDR3aa: CASSSQGAYTQYF
CDR3nt: TGTGCCAGCAGCTCCCAAGGGGCCTATACGCAGTATTTT